This T cell receptor (beta chain) is drawn from a study of a mutant IDH1 vaccine in newly diagnosed glioma. Across the study: The patients received vaccinations eight times, in weeks 1, 3, 5, 7, 11, 15, 19 and 23.

Produced via immunoSEQ multiplex PCR; TCRdb's table is partial and in-frame only. The table includes over 35,000 clones, approximately 93% detected once. Germline CDR1 reads SGHTA; CDR2 reads FQGTGA. Losses at the gene ends were 5 bases for V and 4 bases for J; bases not matched to a gene: 5. This CDR3 comprises 14 residues. Study-wide results and caveats: Top-clonotype changes in peripheral T cells seemed unrelated to pseudoprogression.

Concerning this clone itself: Its specificity is not known.

The time point is: week 5, during vaccination. One vaccine dose held 300 ug of mutant IDH1 20-mer peptide and came with topical imiquimod. The chain recombines TRBV7-3 with TRBJ1-1; TRBD1 aligns across 9 bases. The material sequenced was PBMCs, taken from a glioma patient whose treatment included an IDH1 peptide vaccine. The receptor's source is a man in his forties or fifties with glioma. CDR3 protein: CASSASTGGTEAFF. In nucleotides, the CDR3 is TGTGCCAGCAGCGCTTCGACAGGGGGCACTGAAGCTTTCTTT. Variable domain in full (rest from reference TRBV7-3 and TRBJ1-1): GAGVSQTPSNKVTEKGKYVELRCDPISGHTALYWYRQSLGQGPEFLIYFQGTGAADDSGLPNDRFFAVRPEGSVSTLKIQRTERGDSAVYLCASSASTGGTEAFFGQGTRLTVV.